This record looks at one T cell receptor (beta chain) sequence and its context. This entry belongs to a study of T cells in Graves' hyperthyroidism and ophthalmopathy. There were TCR beta CDR3 regions amplified from RNA transcripts. HTBI primers were employed in a first-round RT-PCR of the TCR CDR3. TCRdb analysed the multiplex PCR reads with MiXCR anew, one entry per CDR3 protein. The sample holds about 700,000 distinct CDR3 sequences, about 15% seen once. From germline, CDR1 is SGDLS and CDR2 YYNGEE. This CDR3 is 14 amino acids long. Losses at the gene ends were 4 bases for V and 6 bases for J; bases not matched to a gene: 9.

This sequence originates from a woman younger than 35 with Graves' hyperthyroidism. The J gene is TRBJ2-7, the V gene TRBV9; 8 bases align to TRBD2. The sample taken for sequencing was blood. The CDR3 DNA reads TGTGCCAGCAGCCCCGGACTAGCTAAACTCGAGCAGTACTTC. This encodes CASSPGLAKLEQYF.